These T cell receptor beta chains were read from a single sample in a study of PD-L1 blockade in urothelial cancer. Sequenced by immunoSEQ multiplex PCR; TCRdb stores in-frame clones only, minus some. The sample contains tens of thousands of clones, roughly 89% of which appear only once. Material: PBMCs, obtained around atezolizumab (anti-PD-L1) treatment. The receptor set was obtained from a man aged 55 to 70 with urothelial cancer. Both conserved end residues are part of each CDR3. D genes are given only for firm matches. Size tells how often a clone was seen (once, few, many) or the class of an expanded clone, and some rows leave it out.

v_gene	j_gene	abundance	d_gene	CDR3aa	CDR3nt
TRBV7-8	TRBJ2-5	NA	NA	CASSLGIVETQYF	TGTGCCAGCAGCCTCGGGATTGTGGAGACCCAGTACTTC
TRBV28	TRBJ1-5	few	NA	CASSLAGGNQPQHF	TGTGCCAGCAGTTTAGCAGGGGGCAATCAGCCCCAGCATTTT
TRBV5-1	TRBJ1-6	NA	TRBD1	CASSLALPGQGDSPLHF	TGCGCCAGCAGCTTGGCCTTACCGGGACAGGGGGATTCACCCCTCCACTTT
TRBV7-9	TRBJ1-2	NA	NA	CASSLMGESNYGYTF	TGTGCCAGCAGCTTAATGGGAGAATCTAACTATGGCTACACCTTC
TRBV11-2	TRBJ2-7	NA	NA	CASSSNYGEQYF	TGTGCCAGCAGCTCCAACTACGGCGAGCAGTACTTC
TRBV6-5	TRBJ2-6	NA	TRBD1	CASSPDRAGANVLTF	TGTGCCAGCAGCCCCGACAGGGCTGGGGCCAACGTCCTGACTTTC
TRBV19	TRBJ1-1	few	TRBD1	CASTAGQKTTEAFF	TGTGCCAGTACTGCGGGACAGAAGACGACTGAAGCTTTCTTT
TRBV10-3	TRBJ2-7	NA	NA	CAISESEGLPDEQYF	TGTGCCATCAGTGAGTCGGAGGGGCTACCCGACGAGCAGTACTTC
TRBV19	TRBJ1-2	NA	NA	CASSNGPYYGYTF	TGTGCCAGTAGTAATGGGCCGTACTATGGCTACACCTTC
TRBV2	TRBJ2-1	once	NA	CASSVGREITYNEQFF	TGTGCCAGCAGTGTGGGTCGGGAGATCACCTACAATGAGCAGTTCTTC
TRBV12-2	TRBJ1-5	NA	NA	CASRSTTTGVDQPQHF	TGTGCAAGTCGCTCGACGACGACAGGGGTGGATCAGCCCCAGCATTTT
TRBV5-1	TRBJ2-1	NA	NA	CASSLGAGLYEQFF	TGCGCCAGCAGCTTGGGTGCAGGGTTGTATGAGCAGTTCTTC
TRBV27	TRBJ1-1	NA	NA	CASSLWGRGNTEAFF	TGTGCCAGCAGTTTATGGGGCAGGGGGAACACTGAAGCTTTCTTT
TRBV4-3	TRBJ1-2	once	NA	CASSQDVQNYGYTF	TGCGCCAGCAGCCAAGATGTCCAGAACTATGGCTACACCTTC
TRBV19	TRBJ2-7	NA	NA	CASSLGSGAYEQYF	TGTGCCAGTAGTCTGGGCTCAGGGGCCTACGAGCAGTACTTC
TRBV27	TRBJ1-2	NA	NA	CASSLSTPRTDPFHYTF	TGTGCCAGCAGTTTATCGACTCCCCGGACAGACCCTTTTCACTACACCTTC
TRBV7-2	TRBJ1-4	NA	NA	CASSPARGLEKLFF	TGTGCCAGCAGCCCCGCCAGGGGTCTCGAAAAACTGTTTTTT